These 20 T cell receptor beta chains originate from one sample sequenced in a study of blood T cell repertoires in COVID-19. Here immunoSEQ multiplex PCR was the method, and the copy in TCRdb shows in-frame clones only, minus some. The sample carries under 150,000 clones, 76% recorded once. Sequenced: peripheral blood. The receptor set was obtained from an elderly woman with active or convalescent COVID-19.

The V gene is TRBV11-1, the J gene TRBJ2-7, with TRBD1 matching over 11 bases. Germline CDR1 SGHAT, CDR2 FQDESV (reference sequence). V dropped 5 bases and J dropped 4; count of bases not matched to a gene: 7. The CDR3 spans 15 residues. The CDR3: CASSPRDRGSYEQYF. The CDR3 DNA follows: TGTGCCAGCAGCCCCCGGGACAGGGGGTCTTACGAGCAGTACTTC.

The chain is built from TRBV2 and TRBJ2-2, with 10 bases aligning to TRBD2. The CDR3 extends over 15 amino acids. With 5 bases clipped from V and 5 bases from J, the junction kept 5 bases outside the gene matches. Germline V lookup: CDR1 SNHLY, CDR2 FYNNEI. The CDR3 bases are TGTGCCAGCAGTCTAGCGGGGGTGGGAACCGGGGAGCTGTTTTTT. This translates into CASSLAGVGTGELFF.

This chain joins TRBV5-1 and TRBJ1-6; D perhaps matches TRBD1 (6 bases). Germline V gene lookup returns CDR1 SGHRS and CDR2 YFSETQ. The V and J ends lost 0 bases and 10 bases respectively, with 11 bases between them. The CDR3 sequence is 14 residues long. The CDR3 is CASSLDREGSPLHF. Written as DNA, the CDR3 is TGCGCCAGCAGCTTGGACAGGGAGGGGTCACCCCTCCACTTT.

The chain uses TRBV4-1 and TRBJ1-2; D is unclear. In germline, CDR1 is MGHRA, CDR2 YSYEKL. The CDR3 has 16 residues. Trimming removed 0 bases at V and 8 bases at J, with 19 bases between. CDR3 in amino acids: CASSQDRRPGNGGYTF. In DNA form, the CDR3 reads TGCGCCAGCAGCCAAGACAGGAGGCCTGGTAATGGGGGCTACACCTTC.

The gene calls are TRBV30 and TRBJ2-1; no reliable D call. Germline V lookup: CDR1 GTSNPN, CDR2 SVGIG (reference sequence). The CDR3 sequence is 14 residues long. V shed 2 bases and J shed 4 bases, with 12 bases lying between them. The CDR3 sequence: CAWSSQVGYNEQFF. For the CDR3, the DNA is TGTGCCTGGAGTTCCCAAGTCGGGTACAATGAGCAGTTCTTC.

This chain links TRBV6-5 with TRBJ1-4; unclear D gene. This CDR3 contains 13 residues. V was clipped by 7 bases and J by 3 bases, with 9 bases between them. The germline V gene has CDR1 MNHEY and CDR2 SVGAGI. CDR3 sequence: CASNRSPNEKLFF. CDR3 DNA sequence: TGTGCCAGCAACCGAAGCCCTAATGAAAAACTGTTTTTT.

This chain uses TRBV9 with TRBJ2-1; D unclear. This CDR3 contains 13 residues. Looked up from germline, CDR1 is SGDLS and CDR2 is YYNGEE. Trimming cost V 0 bases and J 9 bases, with 10 bases left between them. CDR3 nucleotides: TGTGCCAGCAGCGTAGACCCCTTGAGTGAGCAGTTCTTC. Protein: CASSVDPLSEQFF.

The rearrangement uses TRBV14 and TRBJ1-1; maybe TRBD1 (5 bases). CDR3 length equals 13 residues. The germline gives CDR1 SGHDN, CDR2 FVKESK. Trimming stripped 2 bases from V and 3 bases from J, with 7 bases between. CDR3 protein: CASSQSRDTEAFF. The CDR3 DNA is TGTGCCAGCAGCCAATCCAGGGACACTGAAGCTTTCTTT.

V and J are TRBV6-2 or TRBV6-3 and TRBJ2-5; possibly TRBD2 for D (5 bases). This CDR3 has 14 amino acids. The germline V gene has CDR1 MNHEY and CDR2 SVGEGT. V was pared by 2 bases and J by 5 bases, with 12 bases between. The CDR3 protein is CASSYTGNRETQYF. The CDR3 DNA is TGTGCCAGCAGTTACACGGGGAATCGGGAGACCCAGTACTTC.

V and J are TRBV7-9 and TRBJ2-3; D is perhaps TRBD1 (6 bases). The germline V gene has CDR1 SEHNR and CDR2 FQNEAQ (reference sequence). V dropped 10 bases and J dropped 0 bases, with 17 bases sitting between them. This CDR3 comprises 15 residues. CDR3 in DNA: TGTGCCACCAAATTACCGGACAGTAGCACAGATACGCAGTATTTT. Its protein product is CATKLPDSSTDTQYF.

The V call is TRBV5-4, the J call TRBJ2-7, with 8 bases lining up with TRBD2. CDR3 size: 15 residues. Trimming removed 0 bases from V and 2 bases from J; junction bases left unmatched: 4. Germline lookup yields CDR1 SGHNT and CDR2 YYREEE (reference sequence). The CDR3: CASSLAGGGAYEQYF. The CDR3 nucleotides read TGTGCCAGCAGCTTGGCCGGGGGGGGCGCCTACGAGCAGTACTTC.

This chain links TRBV3-1 (or the pseudogene TRBV3-2) with TRBJ2-1; 10 bases match TRBD1. This CDR3 has 17 residues. V was clipped by 4 bases and J by 1 base; unmatched bases: 7. CDR1 and CDR2 (germline): LGHDT, YNNKEL (reference sequence). CDR3 amino acids: CASSPARTGGSYNEQFF. CDR3 sequence (DNA): TGTGCCAGCAGCCCCGCCCGGACAGGGGGATCCTACAATGAGCAGTTCTTC.

DNA for the CDR3: TGCGCCAGCAGCTTGGAGCCAGGGATTTCTCAAGGCTACACCTTC. As protein: CASSLEPGISQGYTF. The genes are TRBV5-1 and TRBJ1-2; D might be TRBD1 (5 bases). The V gene's germline CDR1 is SGHRS and CDR2 YFSETQ. This CDR3 is 15 amino acids long. Trimming left V 0 bases short and J 8 bases short, with 17 bases between. Full variable domain (outside the CDR3, taken from reference TRBV5-1 and TRBJ1-2): KAGVTQTPRYLIKTRGQQVTLSCSPISGHRSVSWYQQTPGQGLQFLFEYFSETQRNKGNFPGRFSGRQFSNSRSEMNVSTLELGDSALYLCASSLEPGISQGYTFGSGTRLTVV.

The gene calls are TRBV30 and TRBJ1-5; D is unresolved. Germline V gives CDR1 GTSNPN, CDR2 SVGIG (reference sequence). The CDR3 length is 12 residues. Between the trimmed V and J ends, which lost 1 base and 4 bases, there was a span of 5 bases. The CDR3 DNA follows: TGTGCCTGGAGTGCTTTTAATCAGCCCCAGCATTTT. Protein sequence: CAWSAFNQPQHF.

This clone was recorded a few times. V gene TRBV30 combines with J gene TRBJ1-2, with D possibly matching TRBD1 (5 bases). Between the trimmed V and J ends, which lost 3 bases and 4 bases, there was a span of 15 bases. Per germline, CDR1 GTSNPN and CDR2 SVGIG (reference sequence). This CDR3 is 14 amino acids long. The chain's CDR3 is CAWSKQGFRYGYTF. CDR3 sequence (DNA): TGTGCCTGGAGCAAGCAGGGCTTTCGCTATGGCTACACCTTC.

The CDR3 coding sequence is TGTGCCAGCAGTTACGGAGCCAACGGGGAGACCCAGTACTTC. Protein: CASSYGANGETQYF. The chain has TRBV6-5 and TRBJ2-5; D not resolved. CDR3 length equals 14 residues. Germline CDR1 reads MNHEY; CDR2 reads SVGAGI. The ends were cut back, 2 bases at V and 5 bases at J, with 12 bases in the middle.

The rearrangement joins TRBV4-2 to TRBJ2-7; TRBD1 matches 11 bases. The CDR3 has 19 amino acids. Germline CDR1 LGHNA, CDR2 YNFKEQ. The junction had 15 bases not matched to a gene; V was cut back by 1 base and J by 4 bases. The CDR3 DNA is TGTGCCAGCAGCCAAGGGACGCAGGGACAGGGGGGAAGTAGATACGAGCAGTACTTC. This sequence encodes CASSQGTQGQGGSRYEQYF.

The rearrangement links TRBV5-1 to TRBJ2-3, with 7 bases aligning to TRBD2. The CDR3 loop spans 14 amino acids. V was clipped by 2 bases and J by 6 bases; unmatched bases: 6. The germline V gene has CDR1 SGHRS and CDR2 YFSETQ. CDR3 sequence (DNA): TGCGCCAGCAGCTTCCGGACTAGTCCGGATACGCAGTATTTT. This sequence encodes CASSFRTSPDTQYF.

The genes are TRBV20-1 and TRBJ2-1; D might be TRBD1 (5 bases). Germline assignment: CDR1 DFQATT and CDR2 SNEGSKA (reference sequence). Trimming removed 0 bases from V and 15 bases from J, with 12 bases in between. This CDR3 spans 11 amino acids. The CDR3 sequence: CSARDKGSVFF. Written as DNA, the CDR3 is TGCAGTGCTAGAGATAAGGGGTCAGTGTTCTTC.

The genes are TRBV25-1 and TRBJ1-5; the D is unclear. Trimming removed 2 bases at V and 1 base at J, with 6 bases between. Germline-derived CDR1 and CDR2 are MGHDK and SYGVNS. CDR3 length: 14 residues. CDR3 DNA sequence: TGTGCCAGCAGTGAAGCGGGCAGCAATCAGCCCCAGCATTTT. It is translated as CASSEAGSNQPQHF.